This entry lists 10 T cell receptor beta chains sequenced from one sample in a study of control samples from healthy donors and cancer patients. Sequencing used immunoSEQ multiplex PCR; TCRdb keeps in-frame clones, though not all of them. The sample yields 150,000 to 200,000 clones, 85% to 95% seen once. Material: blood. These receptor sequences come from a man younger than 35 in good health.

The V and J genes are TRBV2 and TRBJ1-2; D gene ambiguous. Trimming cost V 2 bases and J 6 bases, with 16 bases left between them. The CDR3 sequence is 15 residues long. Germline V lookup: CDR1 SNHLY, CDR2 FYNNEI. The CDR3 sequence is CASSEILRGSDGYTF. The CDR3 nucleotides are TGTGCCAGCAGTGAAATCCTTCGGGGATCGGATGGCTACACCTTC.

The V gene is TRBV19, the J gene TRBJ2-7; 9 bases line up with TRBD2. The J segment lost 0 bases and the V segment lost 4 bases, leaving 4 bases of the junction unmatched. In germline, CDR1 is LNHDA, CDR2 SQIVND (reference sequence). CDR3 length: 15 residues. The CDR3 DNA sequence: TGTGCCAGTAGTAGGACTAGCGAAAACTCCTACGAGCAGTACTTC. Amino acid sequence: CASSRTSENSYEQYF.

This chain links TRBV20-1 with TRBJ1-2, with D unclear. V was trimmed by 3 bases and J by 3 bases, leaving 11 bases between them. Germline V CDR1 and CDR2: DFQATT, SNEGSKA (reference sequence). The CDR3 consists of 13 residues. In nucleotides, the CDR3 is TGCAGTGCTAGTAGTAACAGCTACTATGGCTACACCTTC. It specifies CSASSNSYYGYTF.

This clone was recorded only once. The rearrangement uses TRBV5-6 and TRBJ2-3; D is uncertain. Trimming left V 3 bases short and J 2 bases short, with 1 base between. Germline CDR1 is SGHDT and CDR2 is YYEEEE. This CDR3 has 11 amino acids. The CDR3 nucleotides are TGTGCCAGCAGCTACACAGATACGCAGTATTTT. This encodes CASSYTDTQYF. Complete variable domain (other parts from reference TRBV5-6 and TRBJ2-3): DAGVTQSPTHLIKTRGQQVTLRCSPKSGHDTVSWYQQALGQGPQFIFQYYEEEERQRGNFPDRFSGHQFPNYSSELNVNALLLGDSALYLCASSYTDTQYFGPGTRLTVL.

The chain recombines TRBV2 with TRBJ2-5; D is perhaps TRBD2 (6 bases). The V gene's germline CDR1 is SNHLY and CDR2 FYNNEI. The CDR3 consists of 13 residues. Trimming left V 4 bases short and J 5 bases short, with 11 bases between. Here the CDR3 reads CASSGDSRETQYF. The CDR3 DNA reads TGTGCCAGCAGTGGGGACTCGAGGGAGACCCAGTACTTC. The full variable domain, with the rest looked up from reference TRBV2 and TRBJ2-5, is EPEVTQTPSHQVTQMGQEVILRCVPISNHLYFYWYRQILGQKVEFLVSFYNNEISEKSEIFDDQFSVERPDGSNFTLKIRSTKLEDSAMYFCASSGDSRETQYFGPGTRLLVL.

The DNA of the CDR3 is TGTGCCAGCAGAACCCCCCCGGGACAGGGGTTCTACGAGCAGTACTTC. It specifies CASRTPPGQGFYEQYF. This sequence joins TRBV28 and TRBJ2-7, with 10 bases aligning to TRBD1. The CDR3 is 16 residues long. Germline CDR1 is MDHEN and CDR2 is SYDVKM. The junction had 11 bases not matched to a gene; V was cut back by 6 bases and J by 3 bases.

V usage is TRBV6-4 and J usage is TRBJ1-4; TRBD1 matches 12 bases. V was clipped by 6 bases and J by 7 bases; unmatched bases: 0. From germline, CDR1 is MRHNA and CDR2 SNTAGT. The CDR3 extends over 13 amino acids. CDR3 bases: TGTGCCAGCAGGGGACAGGGGGCTGAAAAACTGTTTTTT. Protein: CASRGQGAEKLFF.

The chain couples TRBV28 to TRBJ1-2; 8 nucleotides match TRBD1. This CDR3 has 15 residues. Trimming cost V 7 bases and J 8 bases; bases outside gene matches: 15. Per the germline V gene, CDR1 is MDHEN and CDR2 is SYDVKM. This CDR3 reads CASTARARGPPGYTF. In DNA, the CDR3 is TGTGCCAGCACCGCAAGGGCCAGGGGGCCCCCGGGCTACACCTTC.

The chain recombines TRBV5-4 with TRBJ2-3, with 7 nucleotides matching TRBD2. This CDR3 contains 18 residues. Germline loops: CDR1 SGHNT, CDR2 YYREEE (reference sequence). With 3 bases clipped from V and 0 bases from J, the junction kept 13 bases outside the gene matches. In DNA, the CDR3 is TGTGCCAGCAGCTCCGGTACAGCGGGGCCCTCAAGCACAGATACGCAGTATTTT. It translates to CASSSGTAGPSSTDTQYF.

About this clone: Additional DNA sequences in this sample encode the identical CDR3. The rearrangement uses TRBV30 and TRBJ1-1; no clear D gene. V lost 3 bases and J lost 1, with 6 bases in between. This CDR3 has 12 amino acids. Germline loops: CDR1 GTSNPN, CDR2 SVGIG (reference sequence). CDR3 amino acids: CAWSRQNTEAFF. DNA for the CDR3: TGTGCCTGGAGCAGACAGAACACTGAAGCTTTCTTT.